This passage covers 15 T cell receptor beta chains from one sample sequenced in a study of OX40 agonist ivuxolimab in advanced cancers. The method was the immunoSEQ multiplex PCR assay. Here the immuneACCESS table is served through TCRdb, limited to in-frame sequences with V and J called. Missing clones are a known gap in these copies; in checked studies unresolved V genes cover under half, and the rest lacks a known reason. This sample is represented by 35,000 to 45,000 clones; 75% to 90% of them were singletons. Roughly 4.5% of the sample is in the top ten clones. Source: CD4+ or CD8+ T cells sorted from blood, taken in a trial of the OX40 agonist ivuxolimab. The receptors stem from an adult with an advanced solid tumor such as melanoma, head and neck, liver or kidney cancer.

The rearrangement uses TRBV5-1 and TRBJ2-3; 11 nucleotides match TRBD2. CDR1 is SGHRS and CDR2 is YFSETQ in the germline V gene. The CDR3 extends over 16 amino acids. V dropped 2 bases and J dropped 6; count of bases not matched to a gene: 8. The CDR3 spells CASSFGLAGEWDTQYF. The DNA of the CDR3 is TGCGCCAGCAGCTTTGGACTAGCGGGCGAGTGGGATACGCAGTATTTT.

The chain couples TRBV5-1 to TRBJ1-1; tentatively, D is TRBD1 (5 bases). This CDR3 has 13 amino acids. V dropped 0 bases and J dropped 4 bases, with 7 bases sitting between them. CDR1 is SGHRS and CDR2 is YFSETQ in the germline V gene. Here the CDR3 DNA reads TGCGCCAGCAGCTTGGCAGGGTTCACTGAAGCTTTCTTT. Protein product: CASSLAGFTEAFF.

The chain recombines TRBV7-9 with TRBJ2-7; a possible D gene is TRBD1 (6 bases). The CDR3 spans 14 residues. Trimming cost V 5 bases and J 0 bases, with 11 bases left between them. Germline CDR1 and CDR2: SEHNR and FQNEAQ (reference sequence). The CDR3, as DNA: TGTGCCAGCAGCCTCGGACAGAACTCCTACGAGCAGTACTTC. Translation: CASSLGQNSYEQYF. Filled out from reference TRBV7-9 and TRBJ2-7, the complete variable domain reads DTGVSQNPRHKITKRGQNVTFRCDPISEHNRLYWYRQTLGQGPEFLTYFQNEAQLEKSRLLSDRFSAERPKGSFSTLEIQRTEQGDSAMYLCASSLGQNSYEQYFGPGTRLTVT.

The chain uses TRBV7-2 and TRBJ2-2, with 8 bases identical to TRBD2. Germline V gives CDR1 SGHTA, CDR2 FQGNSA. Losses at the gene ends were 7 bases for V and 0 bases for J; bases not matched to a gene: 7. The CDR3 consists of 16 residues. CDR3 in amino acids: CASTSGGAPNTGELFF. DNA for the CDR3: TGTGCCAGCACTTCCGGGGGGGCCCCGAACACCGGGGAGCTGTTTTTT. The full variable domain, completed using reference TRBV7-2 and TRBJ2-2, is GAGVSQSPSNKVTEKGKDVELRCDPISGHTALYWYRQSLGQGLEFLIYFQGNSAPDKSGLPSDRFSAERTGGSVSTLTIQRTQQEDSAVYLCASTSGGAPNTGELFFGEGSRLTVL.

This rearrangement joins TRBV2 to TRBJ1-5, with D maybe TRBD1 (6 bases). V lost 8 bases and J 3 bases, leaving 8 bases between the germline ends. The CDR3 totals 12 residues. CDR1 is SNHLY and CDR2 is FYNNEI in the germline V gene. CDR3 sequence (DNA): TGTGCCAGCCAGGGGATCAATCAGCCCCAGCATTTT. This encodes CASQGINQPQHF.

This rearrangement joins TRBV19 to TRBJ1-4; D gene unclear. The CDR3 covers 14 residues. Germline CDR1 is LNHDA and CDR2 is SQIVND (reference sequence). V was shortened by 1 base and J by 5 bases, with 8 bases between the two germline ends. The CDR3: CASSIGTANEKLFF. CDR3 DNA: TGTGCCAGTAGTATAGGCACCGCGAATGAAAAACTGTTTTTT.

The chain links TRBV5-6 to TRBJ2-3; D is undetermined. This CDR3 is built from 11 residues. Trimming stripped 0 bases from V and 6 bases from J, with 2 bases between. Per germline, CDR1 SGHDT and CDR2 YYEEEE. The CDR3 spells CASSLGDTQYF. Written as DNA, the CDR3 is TGTGCCAGCAGCTTGGGGGATACGCAGTATTTT.

The gene calls are TRBV5-1 and TRBJ2-7; TRBD1 might be the D (6 bases). V was trimmed by 3 bases and J by 5 bases, leaving 15 bases between them. There are 14 residues in the CDR3. CDR1 is SGHRS, CDR2 YFSETQ, per germline. This CDR3 reads CASSSQTGSDEQYF. Here the CDR3 DNA reads TGCGCCAGCAGCTCCCAGACAGGTTCAGACGAGCAGTACTTC.

V and J are TRBV7-9 and TRBJ2-1; 7 nucleotides line up with TRBD2. Germline lookup yields CDR1 SEHNR and CDR2 FQNEAQ (reference sequence). The CDR3 is made up of 15 amino acids. V lost 2 bases and J lost 13; bases outside the gene matches: 14. This CDR3 reads CASSLFGGSIGEQFF. The CDR3 bases are TGTGCCAGCAGCTTATTTGGCGGGAGTATCGGTGAACAGTTCTTC.

This sequence joins TRBV19 and TRBJ2-3; D ambiguous. Germline lookup yields CDR1 LNHDA and CDR2 SQIVND (reference sequence). The V gene lost 7 bases and the J gene lost 6 bases, with 17 bases spanning the gap. The CDR3 has 14 amino acids. The CDR3, as DNA: TGTGCCAGTACCGAGGTGGGATTATTGGATACGCAGTATTTT. The encoded protein is CASTEVGLLDTQYF.

Only one count was recorded for this clone. The chain employs TRBV10-3 and TRBJ1-1; D gene uncertain. CDR1 is ENHRY, CDR2 SYGVKD, per germline. Trimming left V 3 bases short and J 8 bases short, with 10 bases between. The CDR3 runs 12 residues. The CDR3 sequence: CAISEPETEAFF. DNA for the CDR3: TGTGCCATCAGTGAACCAGAAACCGAAGCTTTCTTT.

A single count supports this clone. The rearrangement links TRBV5-6 to TRBJ1-6; the D gene is possibly TRBD1 (6 bases). This CDR3 has 14 amino acids. The V end lost 4 bases, the J end lost 4 bases, and 9 bases lay between the germline ends. From germline, CDR1 is SGHDT and CDR2 YYEEEE. The CDR3 spells CASSLRGYNSPLHF. CDR3 nucleotide sequence: TGTGCCAGCAGCCTCAGGGGATATAATTCACCCCTCCACTTT.

The V and J genes are TRBV28 and TRBJ1-5, with a weak D call TRBD1 (5 bases). Looked up from germline, CDR1 is MDHEN and CDR2 is SYDVKM. This CDR3 spans 15 amino acids. V was pared by 4 bases and J by 1 base, with 11 bases between. CDR3 nucleotide sequence: TGTGCCAGCAGTTACCCGAGGGGCAGCAATCAGCCCCAGCATTTT. It translates to CASSYPRGSNQPQHF.

The chain is built from TRBV6-1 and TRBJ2-2; TRBD2 matches at 9 bases. The CDR3 runs to 13 residues. Unmatched junction bases numbered 5, after V lost 8 bases and J lost 7 bases. CDR1 is MNHNS, CDR2 SASEGT, per germline. CDR3 region: CASQREVVGELFF. The CDR3 nucleotides read TGTGCCAGCCAGCGGGAGGTGGTCGGGGAGCTGTTTTTT.

The chain links TRBV29-1 to TRBJ2-3, with D possibly TRBD1 on 5 matching bases. Trimming removed 4 bases from V and 6 bases from J, with 14 bases in between. Germline V lookup: CDR1 SQVTM, CDR2 ANQGSEA. The CDR3 length is 13 residues. The CDR3: CSVAPGFSDTQYF. The CDR3 DNA follows: TGCAGCGTTGCACCAGGGTTCTCGGATACGCAGTATTTT.